Presented here are 8 T cell receptor beta chains from one specimen sequenced in a study of T cell responses to AZD1222 COVID-19 vaccine. Assay used: immunoSEQ multiplex PCR; TCRdb lists only in-frame clones, some missing. The data hold fewer than 100,000 clones, with roughly 85% observed a single time. This sample comprised peripheral blood, obtained 28 days after the second AZD1222 dose. The receptor source for this set is an adult who received the AZD1222 COVID-19 vaccine.

The chain couples TRBV7-9 to TRBJ2-1; 9 bases align to TRBD1. The CDR3 runs 15 residues. Germline-derived CDR1 and CDR2 are SEHNR and FQNEAQ (reference sequence). Trimming removed 5 bases from V and 4 bases from J; junction bases left unmatched: 6. CDR3 region: CASSTGQGLYNEQFF. CDR3 sequence (DNA): TGTGCCAGCAGCACCGGACAGGGGCTTTACAATGAGCAGTTCTTC.

In its sample, this clone was seen once. V and J are TRBV3-1 (or the pseudogene TRBV3-2) and TRBJ2-3; D ambiguous. Per the germline V gene, CDR1 is LGHDT and CDR2 is YNNKEL (reference sequence). The CDR3 consists of 13 residues. The V and J ends lost 2 bases and 4 bases respectively, with 7 bases between them. CDR3 sequence (DNA): TGTGCCAGCAGCCAAAGTGTTGCAGATACGCAGTATTTT. As protein: CASSQSVADTQYF.

The J gene is TRBJ2-2, the V gene TRBV4-1; possibly TRBD1 for D (6 bases). Germline values: CDR1 MGHRA, CDR2 YSYEKL. The CDR3 runs to 15 residues. V lost 7 bases and J 3 bases, leaving 15 bases between the germline ends. CDR3 residues: CASTYPGHHTGELFF. The CDR3 nucleotides read TGCGCCAGCACCTACCCGGGACATCACACCGGGGAGCTGTTTTTT.

Here the CDR3 reads CASSLAGPGGTSYNEQFF. The CDR3 DNA reads as TGTGCCAGCAGCTTAGCTGGACCGGGAGGGACGTCCTACAATGAGCAGTTCTTC. The rearrangement links TRBV7-2 to TRBJ2-1, with 8 bases fitting TRBD2. The germline CDR1 and CDR2 sequences are SGHTA and FQGNSA. The V gene end was trimmed by 0 bases and the J gene end by 1 base; junction bases not matched to a gene: 8. This CDR3 has 18 residues. Looking up the rest from reference TRBV7-2 and TRBJ2-1 gives the full variable domain: GAGVSQSPSNKVTEKGKDVELRCDPISGHTALYWYRQSLGQGLEFLIYFQGNSAPDKSGLPSDRFSAERTGGSVSTLTIQRTQQEDSAVYLCASSLAGPGGTSYNEQFFGPGTRLTVL.

Only one count was recorded for this clone. The V and J genes are TRBV6-5 and TRBJ1-4; the D is unclear. With 2 bases removed from V and 3 bases from J, the gap between germline ends came to 7 bases. The CDR3 is made up of 14 amino acids. Germline CDR1 is MNHEY and CDR2 is SVGAGI. In nucleotides, the CDR3 is TGTGCCAGCAGTTACGGAGGTTCTAATGAAAAACTGTTTTTT. This sequence encodes CASSYGGSNEKLFF.

The chain employs TRBV6-2 or TRBV6-3 and TRBJ2-5; either TRBD1 or TRBD2 may fit D (7 bases each). The CDR3 loop spans 14 amino acids. Germline V CDR1 and CDR2: MNHEY, SVGEGT. With 5 bases removed from V and 5 bases from J, the gap between germline ends came to 15 bases. The CDR3 is CASSPRQGGETQYF. CDR3 DNA sequence: TGTGCCAGCAGTCCGAGACAGGGAGGGGAGACCCAGTACTTC.

The V and J genes are TRBV6-6 and TRBJ1-1; the match to TRBD1 covers 11 bases. This CDR3 region has 15 residues. Germline V lookup: CDR1 MNHNY, CDR2 SVGAGI (reference sequence). Trimming took 5 bases from V and 1 from J; bases not matched to a gene: 3. The CDR3 reads CASSGTGGKNTEAFF. The CDR3 DNA follows: TGTGCCAGCAGTGGGACAGGGGGTAAGAACACTGAAGCTTTCTTT.

The chain uses TRBV15 and TRBJ2-7; perhaps D is TRBD1 or TRBD2 (6 bases each). Germline lookup yields CDR1 LNHNV and CDR2 YYDKDF (reference sequence). The length of the CDR3 is 16 residues. V lost 0 bases to trimming and J lost 5 bases, with 17 bases between them. The CDR3 sequence is CATSRDPQGGLHEQYF. The CDR3 DNA reads TGTGCCACCAGCAGAGATCCCCAAGGGGGGTTACACGAGCAGTACTTC.